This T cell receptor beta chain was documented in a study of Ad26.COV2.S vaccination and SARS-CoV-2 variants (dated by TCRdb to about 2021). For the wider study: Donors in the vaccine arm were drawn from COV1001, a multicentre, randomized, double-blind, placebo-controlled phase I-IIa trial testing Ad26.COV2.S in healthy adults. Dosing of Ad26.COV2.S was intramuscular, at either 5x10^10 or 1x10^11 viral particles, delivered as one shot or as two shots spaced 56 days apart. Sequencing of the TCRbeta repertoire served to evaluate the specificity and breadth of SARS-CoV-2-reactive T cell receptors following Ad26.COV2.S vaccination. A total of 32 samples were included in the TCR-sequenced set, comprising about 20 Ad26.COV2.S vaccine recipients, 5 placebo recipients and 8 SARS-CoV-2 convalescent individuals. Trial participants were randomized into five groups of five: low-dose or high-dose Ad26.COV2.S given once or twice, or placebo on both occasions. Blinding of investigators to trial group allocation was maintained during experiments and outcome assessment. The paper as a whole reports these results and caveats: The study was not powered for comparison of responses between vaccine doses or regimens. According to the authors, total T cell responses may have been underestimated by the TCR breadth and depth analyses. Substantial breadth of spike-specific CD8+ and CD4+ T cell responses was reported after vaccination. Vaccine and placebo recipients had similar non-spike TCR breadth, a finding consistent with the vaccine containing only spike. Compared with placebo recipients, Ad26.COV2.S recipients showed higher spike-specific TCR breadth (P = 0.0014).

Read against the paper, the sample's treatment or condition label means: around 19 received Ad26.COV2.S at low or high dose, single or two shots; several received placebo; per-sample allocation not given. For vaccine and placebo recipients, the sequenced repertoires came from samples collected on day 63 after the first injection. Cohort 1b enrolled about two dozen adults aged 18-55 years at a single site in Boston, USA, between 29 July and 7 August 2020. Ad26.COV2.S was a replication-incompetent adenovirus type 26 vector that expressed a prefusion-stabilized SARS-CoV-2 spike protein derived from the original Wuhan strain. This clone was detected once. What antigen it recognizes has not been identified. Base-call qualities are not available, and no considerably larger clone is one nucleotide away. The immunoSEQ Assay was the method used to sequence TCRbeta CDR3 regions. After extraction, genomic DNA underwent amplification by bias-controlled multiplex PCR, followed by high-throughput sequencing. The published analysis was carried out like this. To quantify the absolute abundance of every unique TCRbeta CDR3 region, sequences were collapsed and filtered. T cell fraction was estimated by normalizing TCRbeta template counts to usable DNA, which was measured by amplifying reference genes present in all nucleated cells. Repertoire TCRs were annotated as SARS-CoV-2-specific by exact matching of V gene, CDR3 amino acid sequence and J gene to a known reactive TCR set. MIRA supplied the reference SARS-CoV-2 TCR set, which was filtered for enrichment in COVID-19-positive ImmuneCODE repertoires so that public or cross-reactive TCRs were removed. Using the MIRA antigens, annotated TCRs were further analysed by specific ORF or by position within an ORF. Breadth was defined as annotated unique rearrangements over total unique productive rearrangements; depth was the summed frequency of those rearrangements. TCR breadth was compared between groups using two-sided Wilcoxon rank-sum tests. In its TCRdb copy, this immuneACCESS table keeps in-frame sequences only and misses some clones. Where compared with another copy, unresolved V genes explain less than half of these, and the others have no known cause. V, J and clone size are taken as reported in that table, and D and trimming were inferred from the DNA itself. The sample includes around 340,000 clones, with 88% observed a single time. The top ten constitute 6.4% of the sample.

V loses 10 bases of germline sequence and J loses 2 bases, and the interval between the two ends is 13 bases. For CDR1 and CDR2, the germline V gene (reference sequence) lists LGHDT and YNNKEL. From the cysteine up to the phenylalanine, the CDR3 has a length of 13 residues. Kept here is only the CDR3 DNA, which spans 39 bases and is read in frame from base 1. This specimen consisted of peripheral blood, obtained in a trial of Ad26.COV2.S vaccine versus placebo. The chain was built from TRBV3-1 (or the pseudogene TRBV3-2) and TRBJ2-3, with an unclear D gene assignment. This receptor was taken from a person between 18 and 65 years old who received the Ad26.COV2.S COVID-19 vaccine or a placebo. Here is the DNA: TGTGCCACCCAAGGTGGATTCACAGATACGCAGTATTTT. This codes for CATQGGFTDTQYF.